A selection of T cell receptor beta chains follows, all from one sample in a study of shared clonotypes between healthy human individuals. Method: immunoSEQ multiplex PCR; TCRdb's copy keeps in-frame clones and lacks some. The sample comprises 400,000 to 500,000 clones, roughly four fifths of which are singletons, and under 15% rests with the top ten. Sample: PBMCs. The receptors shown here come from a woman aged 40 to 50 in good health. Some clones in this sample may be carry-over from other donors' samples. CDR3s include the opening cysteine and the closing phenylalanine or tryptophan. The D gene is left open where the match is weak. Only some rows state a clone size, as once, few, many or a class for expanded clones.

d_call	clone_size	v_call	j_call	cdr3_aa	cdr3_nt
TRBD1	NA	TRBV5-1	TRBJ1-1	CASTPQGGNLNTEAFF	TGCGCCAGCACCCCGCAAGGGGGCAACTTGAACACTGAAGCTTTCTTT
TRBD1	once	TRBV10-2	TRBJ2-5	CASGGNRGETQYF	TGCGCCAGCGGGGGAAACAGGGGAGAGACCCAGTACTTC
TRBD2	NA	TRBV15	TRBJ2-5	CATSRGVAGGQEAQYF	TGTGCCACCAGCAGAGGTGTTGCGGGAGGGCAAGAGGCCCAGTACTTC
NA	NA	TRBV6-4	TRBJ1-1	CASRASGTSLGAFF	TGTGCCAGCAGAGCCTCCGGGACTTCCCTGGGAGCTTTCTTT
NA	NA	TRBV7-2	TRBJ2-1	CARTRPGASPYNEQFF	TGTGCCAGAACCCGGCCGGGGGCTAGCCCCTACAATGAGCAGTTCTTC
TRBD2	NA	TRBV27	TRBJ2-7	CASSLLPLAGNEQYF	TGTGCCAGCAGTTTATTACCACTAGCGGGGAACGAGCAGTACTTC
NA	NA	TRBV9	TRBJ2-7	CASSVAGDPYEQYF	TGTGCCAGCAGCGTAGCTGGGGACCCCTACGAGCAGTACTTC
TRBD2	few	TRBV5-4	TRBJ2-2	CASSPRPLAGNTGELFF	TGTGCCAGCAGCCCAAGGCCACTAGCGGGTAACACCGGGGAGCTGTTTTTT
TRBD2	NA	TRBV29-1	TRBJ2-5	CSVVGTQGLAGATETQYF	TGCAGCGTTGTGGGGACACAAGGACTAGCGGGAGCCACCGAGACCCAGTACTTC
NA	NA	TRBV5-6	TRBJ1-2	CASSLSPGANYGYTF	TGTGCCAGCAGCTTATCCCCGGGAGCTAACTATGGCTACACCTTC
TRBD1	NA	TRBV6-1	TRBJ1-1	CASVRGLSTEAFF	TGTGCCAGCGTCAGGGGGCTGAGCACTGAAGCTTTCTTT
TRBD2	once	TRBV6-6	TRBJ2-5	CAGGREETQYF	TGTGCCGGCGGGAGGGAAGAGACCCAGTACTTC
TRBD2	NA	TRBV5-1	TRBJ2-1	CASSLAASGRAGEQFF	TGCGCCAGCAGCTTGGCGGCTAGCGGGAGGGCCGGGGAGCAGTTCTTC
NA	NA	TRBV18	TRBJ1-1	CASSRADTGAFF	TGTGCCAGCTCACGGGCAGACACTGGGGCTTTCTTT
NA	NA	TRBV6-1	TRBJ2-7	CASRTFGEQYF	TGTGCCAGCAGGACCTTTGGGGAGCAGTACTTC
NA	NA	TRBV7-9	TRBJ2-3	CASSLRDTRTDTQYF	TGTGCCAGCAGCTTACGGGACACCCGCACAGATACGCAGTATTTT
NA	NA	TRBV5-4	TRBJ2-3	CASSLTVDTQYF	TGTGCCAGCAGCCTGACAGTAGATACGCAGTATTTT
NA	NA	TRBV4-1	TRBJ2-3	CASSQEETDTQYF	TGCGCCAGCAGCCAAGAAGAGACAGATACGCAGTATTTT
NA	many	TRBV7-9	TRBJ1-1	CASSPRLGDTEAFF	TGTGCCAGCAGCCCCAGGCTGGGGGACACTGAAGCTTTCTTT
TRBD2	once	TRBV18	TRBJ2-2	CASSGRGGSGAGELFF	TGTGCCAGCTCAGGCCGCGGCGGGAGTGGAGCCGGGGAGCTGTTTTTT
TRBD1	NA	TRBV5-1	TRBJ2-7	CASSFGTGAGYEQYF	TGCGCCAGCAGCTTCGGGACAGGGGCAGGTTACGAGCAGTACTTC
TRBD2	NA	TRBV7-3	TRBJ2-1	CASRLLAAYNEQFF	TGTGCCAGCAGACTTCTAGCGGCCTACAATGAGCAGTTCTTC
NA	many	TRBV30	TRBJ2-5	CAWSHGSRETQYF	TGTGCCTGGAGTCACGGCAGTCGGGAGACCCAGTACTTC